The 11 T cell receptor beta chains below come from one sample, sequenced in a study of spatial heterogeneity in lung cancer (dated by TCRdb to between 2019 and 2020). Per the publication, the time point label means: blood at routine non-recurrence follow-up after resection. Preparation of the library involved 5' RACE. Sequencing instrument: NextSeq 500. TCRdb trimmed public reads at Q25 via fastp, called clones via MiXCR and kept in-frame beta chains. Each entry merges the rows of one CDR3 protein and shows their most common DNA and genes. This sample holds approximately 43,000 distinct CDR3 sequences; over 9.5% were observed only once. The biggest ten clones account for under 20% of the sample. The specimen was PBMCs, collected at follow-up. These receptors all come from a female donor with early-stage non-small cell lung cancer.

There are many counts of this clonotype. The genes are TRBV6-2 or TRBV6-3 and TRBJ1-1; 7 nucleotides match TRBD1. Germline V CDR1 and CDR2: MNHEY, SVGEGT. The CDR3 consists of 14 residues. Trimming removed 6 bases from V and 4 bases from J; junction bases left unmatched: 8. CDR3 protein: CASRPGGEFTEAFF. The CDR3 DNA reads as TGTGCCAGCAGGCCAGGGGGAGAGTTCACTGAAGCTTTCTTT.

CDR3 in DNA: TGTGCCAGCAGGAGCGGGGGAAGTAATGAAAAACTGTTTTTT. Protein product: CASRSGGSNEKLFF. The chain combines TRBV27 with TRBJ1-4; D perhaps matches TRBD1 (5 bases). The CDR3 sequence is 14 residues long. V dropped 6 bases and J dropped 4 bases, with 12 bases sitting between them. Germline CDR1 reads MNHEY; CDR2 reads SMNVEV (reference sequence).

This clonotype has a handful of counts. CDR3 loop: CASSLDSMHPETQYF. CDR3 nucleotide sequence: TGTGCCAGCAGCTTAGATAGTATGCACCCCGAGACCCAGTACTTC. The chain links TRBV11-2 to TRBJ2-5, with no clear D. The V gene lost 0 bases and the J gene lost 5 bases, with 13 bases spanning the gap. Germline loops: CDR1 SGHAT, CDR2 FQNNGV. The length of the CDR3 is 15 residues.

The table lists this clonotype with many counts. The genes are TRBV7-8 and TRBJ2-1; TRBD2 aligns across 11 bases. J gave up 6 bases and V 2 bases, and 3 bases lay outside the gene matches. Germline CDR1 and CDR2: SGHVS and FQNEAQ. CDR3 size: 15 residues. The CDR3 DNA reads as TGTGCCAGCAGCTTACTAGCGGGGGGCAGCAATGAGCAGTTCTTC. Translation: CASSLLAGGSNEQFF.

The chain couples TRBV7-9 to TRBJ2-3; 9 bases line up with TRBD2. The V gene's germline CDR1 is SEHNR and CDR2 FQNEAQ (reference sequence). J was trimmed by 0 bases and V by 5 bases; bases with no gene match: 9. The CDR3 runs to 17 residues. For the CDR3, the DNA is TGTGCCAGCAGCCCACTGCGGGGGGGACCTAGCACAGATACGCAGTATTTT. It specifies CASSPLRGGPSTDTQYF.

This clonotype was counted between two and nine times. V and J are TRBV28 and TRBJ1-4, with a weak D call TRBD1 (5 bases). The germline V gene has CDR1 MDHEN and CDR2 SYDVKM. Trimming removed 3 bases from V and 13 bases from J, with 18 bases in between. The CDR3 sequence is 14 residues long. CDR3 region: CASSLEPWMRGLFF. In DNA, the CDR3 is TGTGCCAGCAGTTTGGAACCTTGGATGAGGGGACTGTTTTTT.

This clonotype was recorded many times. The chain has TRBV7-2 and TRBJ2-6; D is undetermined. Germline lookup yields CDR1 SGHTA and CDR2 FQGNSA. The ends were cut back, 5 bases at V and 2 bases at J, with 10 bases in the middle. The CDR3 consists of 15 residues. The CDR3 sequence is CASSPGFAGANVLTF. CDR3 nucleotides: TGTGCCAGCAGCCCGGGTTTTGCTGGGGCCAACGTCCTGACTTTC.

This clonotype was counted between two and nine times. The CDR3 reads CSVGGGAADTQYF. CDR3 DNA sequence: TGCAGCGTAGGCGGGGGGGCGGCAGATACGCAGTATTTT. V gene TRBV29-1 combines with J gene TRBJ2-3; 9 bases line up with TRBD2. Germline CDR1 is SQVTM and CDR2 is ANQGSEA. The length of the CDR3 is 13 residues. The trim removed 6 bases at V and 4 bases at J, leaving 5 bases unmatched.

The table lists this clonotype with a few counts. V gene TRBV2 combines with J gene TRBJ2-5; 10 bases agree with TRBD2. V lost 0 bases, J lost 1 base, and 8 bases stayed unmatched. Germline values: CDR1 SNHLY, CDR2 FYNNEI. The CDR3 spans 18 residues. CDR3 amino acids: CASSEALSGRGAQETQYF. CDR3 nucleotides: TGTGCCAGCAGTGAAGCGCTCAGCGGGAGGGGGGCCCAAGAGACCCAGTACTTC.

This clonotype ranks as medium-sized (0.01 to 0.1%). The rearrangement uses TRBV7-8 and TRBJ1-5; no clear D gene. CDR1 SGHVS and CDR2 FQNEAQ come from the germline V gene. Trimming cost V 4 bases and J 4 bases, with 14 bases left between them. The CDR3 consists of 15 residues. In DNA form, the CDR3 reads TGTGCCAGCAGCTCAGAACCCGGGCCTAATCAGCCCCAGCATTTT. Translated, it gives CASSSEPGPNQPQHF.

The gene calls are TRBV4-1 and TRBJ2-2; D not certain. V was shortened by 2 bases and J by 6 bases, with 16 bases between the two germline ends. The germline V gene encodes CDR1 MGHRA and CDR2 YSYEKL. CDR3 length equals 16 residues. CDR3 sequence (DNA): TGCGCCAGCAGCCAACTAGATTTGGGTTTTCCCGGGGAGCTGTTTTTT. This encodes CASSQLDLGFPGELFF.